This T cell receptor (beta chain) originates from a study of cytomegalovirus exposure and HLA in healthy donors. Germline-derived CDR1 and CDR2 are SGHVS and FQNEAQ. The V and J ends lost 3 bases and 4 bases respectively, with 19 bases between them. This CDR3 is 17 amino acids long. General study points: More than 150 TCR beta chains were listed as cytomegalovirus-associated. A later analysis found most CMV-associated TCR beta chains apparently HLA-restricted.

In regard to this clone: Its antigen is currently unknown.

It was with 60 Vbeta and 13 Jbeta primers that the PCR ran. Some clones are missing from TCRdb's copy, which holds only in-frame ones; the method was immunoSEQ multiplex PCR. The sample lists 55,000 to 75,000 clones, 70% to 75% occurring once. The V gene is TRBV7-8, the J gene TRBJ1-3; D perhaps matches TRBD1 (5 bases). Material: PBMCs. The receptor was isolated from a young man in good health and CMV-seropositive. As DNA, the CDR3 is TGTGCCAGCAGCTTTACCCCCCCAGGGAACTTGGGAAACACCATATATTTT. Protein: CASSFTPPGNLGNTIYF.